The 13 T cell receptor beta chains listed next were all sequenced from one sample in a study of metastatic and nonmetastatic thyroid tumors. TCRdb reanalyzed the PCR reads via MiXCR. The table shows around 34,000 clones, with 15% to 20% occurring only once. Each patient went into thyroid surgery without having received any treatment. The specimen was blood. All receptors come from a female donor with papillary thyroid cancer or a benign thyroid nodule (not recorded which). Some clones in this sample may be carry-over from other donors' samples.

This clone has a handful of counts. CDR3 sequence reads: CASTSEGSDTIYF. CDR3 DNA sequence: TGTGCCAGCACCTCCGAGGGATCAGACACCATATATTTT. V gene TRBV6-2 or TRBV6-3 combines with J gene TRBJ1-3; no definite D call. The CDR3 covers 13 residues. V was clipped by 7 bases and J by 8 bases, with 15 bases between them. The germline CDR1 and CDR2 sequences are MNHEY and SVGEGT.

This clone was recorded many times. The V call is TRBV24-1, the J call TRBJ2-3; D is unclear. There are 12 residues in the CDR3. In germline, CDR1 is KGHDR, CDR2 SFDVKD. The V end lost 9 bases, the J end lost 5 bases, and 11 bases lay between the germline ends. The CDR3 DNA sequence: TGTGCCACCTCTCAGGTTGGAGATACGCAGTATTTT. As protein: CATSQVGDTQYF.

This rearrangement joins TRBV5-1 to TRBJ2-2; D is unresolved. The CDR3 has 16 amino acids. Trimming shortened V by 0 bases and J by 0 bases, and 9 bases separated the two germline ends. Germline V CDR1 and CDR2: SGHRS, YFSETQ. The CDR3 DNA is TGCGCCAGCAGCTTGGATGGAAGACCGAACACCGGGGAGCTGTTTTTT. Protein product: CASSLDGRPNTGELFF.

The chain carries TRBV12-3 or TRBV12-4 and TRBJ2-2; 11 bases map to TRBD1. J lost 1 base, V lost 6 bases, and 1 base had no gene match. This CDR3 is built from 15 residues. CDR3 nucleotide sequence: TGTGCCAGCAGGGGGACAGGGGGGAACACCGGGGAGCTGTTTTTT. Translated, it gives CASRGTGGNTGELFF.

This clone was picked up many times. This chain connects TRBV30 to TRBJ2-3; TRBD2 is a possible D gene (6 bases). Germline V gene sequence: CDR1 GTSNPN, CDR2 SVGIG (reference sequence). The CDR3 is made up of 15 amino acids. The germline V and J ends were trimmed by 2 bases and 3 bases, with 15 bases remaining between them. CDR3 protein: CAWSSRDSFTDTQYF. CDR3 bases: TGTGCCTGGAGTAGTCGGGACTCCTTTACAGATACGCAGTATTTT.

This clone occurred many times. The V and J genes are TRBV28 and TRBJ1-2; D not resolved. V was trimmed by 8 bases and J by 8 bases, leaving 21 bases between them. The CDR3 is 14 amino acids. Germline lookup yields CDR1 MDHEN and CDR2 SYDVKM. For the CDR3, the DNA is TGTGCCAGCCTAACGGTTAGTCGGAGAGAGGGCTACACCTTC. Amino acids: CASLTVSRREGYTF.

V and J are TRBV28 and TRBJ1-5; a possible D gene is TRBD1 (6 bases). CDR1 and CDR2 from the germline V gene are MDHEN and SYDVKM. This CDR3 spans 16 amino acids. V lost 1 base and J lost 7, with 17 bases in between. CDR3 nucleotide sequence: TGTGCCAGCAGTTTATTCGGGGCGGGGGGGGGCCAGCCCCAGCATTTT. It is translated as CASSLFGAGGGQPQHF.

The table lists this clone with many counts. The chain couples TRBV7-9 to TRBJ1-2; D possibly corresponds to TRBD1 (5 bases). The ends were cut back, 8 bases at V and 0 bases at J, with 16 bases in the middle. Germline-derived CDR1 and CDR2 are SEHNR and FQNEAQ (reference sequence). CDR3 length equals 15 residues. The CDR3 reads CASQPRVRANYGYTF. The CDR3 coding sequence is TGTGCCAGCCAACCCAGGGTTCGGGCTAACTATGGCTACACCTTC.

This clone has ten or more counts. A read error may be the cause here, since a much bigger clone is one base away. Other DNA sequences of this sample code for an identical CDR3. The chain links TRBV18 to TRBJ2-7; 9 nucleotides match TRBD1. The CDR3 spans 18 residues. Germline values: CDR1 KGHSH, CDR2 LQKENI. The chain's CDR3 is CASSPLKEFGTGRYEQYF. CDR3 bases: TGTGCCAGCTCACCACTGAAGGAGTTTGGGACAGGGAGATACGAACAGTACTTC.

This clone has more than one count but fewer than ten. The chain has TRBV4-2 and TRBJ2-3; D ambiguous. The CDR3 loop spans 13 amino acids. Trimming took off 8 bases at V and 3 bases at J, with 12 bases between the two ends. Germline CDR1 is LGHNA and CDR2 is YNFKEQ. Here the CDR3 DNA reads TGTGCCAGCTTCAGCGACGTGACAGATACGCAGTATTTT. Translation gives CASFSDVTDTQYF.

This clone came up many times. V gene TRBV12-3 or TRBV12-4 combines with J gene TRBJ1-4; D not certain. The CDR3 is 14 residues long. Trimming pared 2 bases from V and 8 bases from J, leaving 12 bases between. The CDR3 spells CASSLKGRGEKLFF. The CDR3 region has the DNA TGTGCCAGCAGTTTAAAAGGGAGAGGGGAAAAACTGTTTTTT.

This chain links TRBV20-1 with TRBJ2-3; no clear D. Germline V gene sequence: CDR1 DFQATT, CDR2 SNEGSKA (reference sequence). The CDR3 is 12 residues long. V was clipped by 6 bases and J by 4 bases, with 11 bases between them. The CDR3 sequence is CSAGSDSDTQYF. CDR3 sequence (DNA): TGCAGTGCCGGATCCGACTCAGATACGCAGTATTTT.

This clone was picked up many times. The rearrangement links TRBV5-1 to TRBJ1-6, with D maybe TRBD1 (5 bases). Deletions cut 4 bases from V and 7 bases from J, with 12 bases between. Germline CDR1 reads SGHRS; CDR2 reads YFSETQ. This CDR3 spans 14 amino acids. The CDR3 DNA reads TGCGCCAGCAGCCCGGGACTGACGAATTCACCCCTCCACTTT. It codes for CASSPGLTNSPLHF.